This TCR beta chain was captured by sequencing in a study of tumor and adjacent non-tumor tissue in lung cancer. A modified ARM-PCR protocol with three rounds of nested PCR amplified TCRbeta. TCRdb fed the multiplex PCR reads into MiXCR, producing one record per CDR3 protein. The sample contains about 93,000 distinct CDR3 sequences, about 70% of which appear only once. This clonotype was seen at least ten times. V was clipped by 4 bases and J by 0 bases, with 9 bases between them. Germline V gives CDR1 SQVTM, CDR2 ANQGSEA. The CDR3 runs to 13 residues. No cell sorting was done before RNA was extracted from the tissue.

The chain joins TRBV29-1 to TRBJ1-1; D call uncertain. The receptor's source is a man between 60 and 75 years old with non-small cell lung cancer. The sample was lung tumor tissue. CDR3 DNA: TGCAGCGTTGTATCGCCCCTGAACACTGAAGCTTTCTTT. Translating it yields CSVVSPLNTEAFF. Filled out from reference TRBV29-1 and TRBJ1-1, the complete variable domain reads SAVISQKPSRDICQRGTSLTIQCQVDSQVTMMFWYRQQPGQSLTLIATANQGSEATYESGFVIDKFPISRPNLTFSTLTVSNMSPEDSSIYLCSVVSPLNTEAFFGQGTRLTVV.